A single sample is the source of the 2 T cell receptor beta chains below, sequenced in a study of T cell changes during pregnancy in multiple sclerosis. Some clones are missing from TCRdb's copy, which holds only in-frame ones; the method was immunoSEQ multiplex PCR. The sample holds 80,000 to 95,000 clones, 85% to 95% seen once. This sample comprised peripheral blood, obtained in the third trimester of pregnancy. These receptors all come from a female donor in good health, enrolled as a control in a pregnancy study.

The CDR3 DNA is TGTGCCAGTAGTATCGTTGGGGGGGAGACCCAGTACTTC. Its translation is CASSIVGGETQYF. This chain uses TRBV19 with TRBJ2-5, with a weak D call TRBD2 (6 bases). V was trimmed by 3 bases and J by 5 bases, leaving 10 bases between them. CDR1 and CDR2 (germline): LNHDA, SQIVND (reference sequence). The CDR3 has 13 amino acids.

The DNA of the CDR3 is TGTGCCAGCAGCCCTTCTAGCGGAGTCGAGCAGTTCTTC. Protein product: CASSPSSGVEQFF. The rearrangement links TRBV7-9 to TRBJ2-1; 7 bases line up with TRBD2. CDR1 SEHNR and CDR2 FQNEAQ come from the germline V gene (reference sequence). The V gene end was trimmed by 5 bases and the J gene end by 10 bases; junction bases not matched to a gene: 8. The CDR3 is 13 residues long.